The sequence of this T cell receptor (beta chain) was determined in a study of regulatory T cells in long-lasting Graves disease. Construction of TCR beta libraries relied on iRepertoire HTBI primers and on Arm-PCR targeting CDR3 regions. MiXCR, applied by TCRdb to the multiplex PCR reads, yields one record per CDR3 protein. The sample has 360,000 or so distinct CDR3 sequences, roughly 23% seen once; the top ten hold 28%. Study observations and caveats: The study found lower TCR diversity in persistent Graves' patients than in newly diagnosed ones.

This clonotype came up a few times. Its antigen is not known. Time point in this sample: persistent/refractory GD, antithyroid drugs over 5 years with positive TRAb. Following extraction of RNA from PBMCs, that RNA was used to make the TCR library. The clonotype comes from a woman between 35 and 50 years old with Graves disease. The input for sequencing was peripheral blood mononuclear cells (PBMCs), taken when the disease was refractory, from a patient treated with antithyroid drugs.

Written as DNA, the CDR3 is TGCAGTGCTAGAGAACCGGTAGCGGGAGACCACGAGCAGTACTTC. This codes for CSAREPVAGDHEQYF. The chain combines TRBV20-1 with TRBJ2-7; 9 positions agree with TRBD2. Losses at the gene ends were 0 bases for V and 5 bases for J; bases not matched to a gene: 8. The CDR3 sequence is 15 residues long. Germline loops: CDR1 DFQATT, CDR2 SNEGSKA (reference sequence).